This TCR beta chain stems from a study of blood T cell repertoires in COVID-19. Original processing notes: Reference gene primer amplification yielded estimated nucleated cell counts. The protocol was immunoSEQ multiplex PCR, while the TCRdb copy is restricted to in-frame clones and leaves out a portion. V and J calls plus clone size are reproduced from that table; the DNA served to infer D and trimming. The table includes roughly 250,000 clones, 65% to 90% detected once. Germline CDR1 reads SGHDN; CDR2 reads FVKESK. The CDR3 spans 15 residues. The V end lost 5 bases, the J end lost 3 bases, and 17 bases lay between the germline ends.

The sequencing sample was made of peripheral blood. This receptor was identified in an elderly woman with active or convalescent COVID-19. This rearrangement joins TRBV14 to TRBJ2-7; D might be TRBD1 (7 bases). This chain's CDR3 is CASSVGGTEVYEQYF. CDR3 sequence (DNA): TGTGCCAGCAGCGTAGGCGGGACAGAAGTCTACGAGCAGTACTTC. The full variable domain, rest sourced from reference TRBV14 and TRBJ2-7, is EAGVTQFPSHSVIEKGQTVTLRCDPISGHDNLYWYRRVMGKEIKFLLHFVKESKQDESGMPNNRFLAERTGGTYSTLKVQPAELEDSGVYFCASSVGGTEVYEQYFGPGTRLTVT.